The clone carrying this TCR beta chain was recorded a few times. Here immunoSEQ multiplex PCR was the method, and the copy in TCRdb shows in-frame clones only, minus some. The table has about 7,000 clones, about 18% seen once; the top ten hold around 3.3%. The data belong to a study of tumour-infiltrating T cells in Burkitt lymphoma. The CDR3 loop spans 15 amino acids. The junction had 4 bases not matched to a gene; V was cut back by 4 bases and J by 4 bases. The germline CDR1 and CDR2 sequences are SGHRS and YFSETQ. The sequence derives from a human donor with diffuse large B-cell lymphoma. The gene calls are TRBV5-1 and TRBJ2-7; 14 positions agree with TRBD2. Sequenced: tumor tissue. Written as DNA, the CDR3 is TGCGCCAGCAGCCCGGGACTAGCGGGAGATTACGAGCAGTACTTC. Protein product: CASSPGLAGDYEQYF.